The next 18 T cell receptor beta chains were all read from a single sample in a study of early T cells in non-severe SARS-CoV-2 infection. TCRdb fed the 5' RACE reads into MiXCR, producing one record per CDR3 protein. The sample yields some 91,000 distinct CDR3 sequences, 15% seen once. What was sequenced was whole blood. Source of these receptors: an adult who was a healthcare worker with PCR-confirmed SARS-CoV-2 infection or an uninfected control (not recorded which).

The V and J genes are TRBV5-1 and TRBJ1-6; no reliable D call. Deletions cut 0 bases from V and 7 bases from J, with 11 bases between. From germline, CDR1 is SGHRS and CDR2 YFSETQ. The CDR3 contains 15 residues. The chain's CDR3 is CASSLEVGSNSPLHF. CDR3 DNA: TGCGCCAGCAGCTTGGAGGTGGGTAGCAATTCACCCCTCCACTTT.

The chain has TRBV13 and TRBJ2-3; D not certain. Germline CDR1 and CDR2: PRHDT and FYEKMQ (reference sequence). This CDR3 spans 16 amino acids. The V gene lost 0 bases and the J gene lost 1 base, with 11 bases spanning the gap. Here the CDR3 DNA reads TGTGCCAGCAGCTTAGGCCTCTTTGCGCGCACAGATACGCAGTATTTT. Protein product: CASSLGLFARTDTQYF.

This rearrangement joins TRBV27 to TRBJ1-5; 8 bases fit TRBD1. This CDR3 is 15 amino acids long. The germline CDR1 and CDR2 sequences are MNHEY and SMNVEV (reference sequence). V was clipped by 2 bases and J by 4 bases; unmatched bases: 4. CDR3 nucleotide sequence: TGTGCCAGCAGTTTACAGGGGGCTAGGAATCAGCCCCAGCATTTT. It is translated as CASSLQGARNQPQHF.

The chain carries TRBV28 and TRBJ2-3; D is unresolved. Germline V gene data show CDR1 as MDHEN and CDR2 as SYDVKM. Deletions cut 5 bases from V and 2 bases from J, with 11 bases between. This CDR3 spans 14 amino acids. The CDR3 sequence: CASSLPDATDTQYF. CDR3 bases: TGTGCCAGCAGTCTCCCGGACGCCACAGATACGCAGTATTTT.

The chain couples TRBV15 to TRBJ1-3; 8 positions match TRBD1. CDR1 is LNHNV, CDR2 YYDKDF, per germline (reference sequence). CDR3 size: 15 residues. Trimming cost V 3 bases and J 4 bases; bases outside gene matches: 5. DNA for the CDR3: TGTGCCACCAGCAGGGGCAGGGGGCAAGGAAACACCATATATTTT. It translates to CATSRGRGQGNTIYF.

The sample holds a few counts of this clonotype. The CDR3 loop is CSANVFGRGGSYEQYF. CDR3 in DNA: TGCAGTGCTAACGTGTTTGGGAGGGGAGGGTCCTACGAGCAGTACTTC. The rearrangement links TRBV20-1 to TRBJ2-7, with 7 bases matching TRBD2. Per the germline V gene, CDR1 is DFQATT and CDR2 is SNEGSKA (reference sequence). The CDR3 has 16 residues. V trimming: 4 bases; J trimming: 1 base; junction bases outside the gene matches: 13.

The chain couples TRBV7-6 to TRBJ1-1, with D possibly TRBD1 on 6 matching bases. Germline assignment: CDR1 SGHVS and CDR2 FNYEAQ. The CDR3 covers 14 residues. Trimming removed 1 base from V and 4 bases from J, with 10 bases in between. In DNA form, the CDR3 reads TGTGCCAGCAGCTTAGGAGGGGGGGTCACTGAAGCTTTCTTT. Translating it yields CASSLGGGVTEAFF.

This clonotype has more than one count but fewer than ten. The chain links TRBV3-1 to TRBJ1-4; D is undetermined. This CDR3 contains 13 residues. Germline CDR1 reads LGHDT; CDR2 reads YNNKEL (reference sequence). Trimming removed 1 base at V and 5 bases at J, with 5 bases between. Here the CDR3 DNA reads TGTGCCAGCAGCCAAGGCGGGAATGAAAAACTGTTTTTT. Amino acid sequence: CASSQGGNEKLFF.

This clonotype occurred many times. V and J are TRBV25-1 and TRBJ2-1; 11 bases fit TRBD2. Germline V gene data show CDR1 as MGHDK and CDR2 as SYGVNS. With 6 bases clipped from V and 7 bases from J, the junction kept 8 bases outside the gene matches. The CDR3 is 15 amino acids. The CDR3 bases are TGTGCCAGCAGCCCCTTAGCGGGAGGGAGGAATGAGCAGTTCTTC. It specifies CASSPLAGGRNEQFF.

The chain employs TRBV28 and TRBJ2-1; TRBD2 is a possible D gene (6 bases). V shed 2 bases and J shed 5 bases, with 16 bases lying between them. Per the germline V gene, CDR1 is MDHEN and CDR2 is SYDVKM. This CDR3 region has 16 residues. The chain's CDR3 is CASSLLSGGGDNEQFF. CDR3 coding DNA: TGTGCCAGCAGTTTACTCTCCGGGGGTGGGGACAATGAGCAGTTCTTC.

A word on this clonotype: At one end the junction does not follow the germline gene, possibly because of a read error. The V call is TRBV20-1, the J call TRBJ2-3; TRBD2 matches at 9 bases. The CDR3 sequence is 14 residues long. The germline V gene encodes CDR1 DFQATT and CDR2 SNEGSKA (reference sequence). The CDR3 coding sequence is TGTAGTGTAGCAGGACTAGCGTTGGAGGCTACGCAGTATTTT. It yields the protein CSVAGLALEATQYF.

The V gene is TRBV7-6, the J gene TRBJ2-1; D not resolved. Germline lookup yields CDR1 SGHVS and CDR2 FNYEAQ. Trimming left V 1 base short and J 8 bases short, with 9 bases between. The CDR3 contains 13 residues. As DNA, the CDR3 is TGTGCCAGCAGCTTAGGAAACTTAGATGAGCAGTTCTTC. Translated: CASSLGNLDEQFF.

V and J are TRBV7-2 and TRBJ2-7; 11 positions match TRBD1. Germline V gene sequence: CDR1 SGHTA, CDR2 FQGNSA. The V and J ends lost 0 bases and 3 bases, in that order; junction bases with no gene match: 1. The CDR3 is 15 residues long. For the CDR3, the DNA is TGTGCCAGCAGCTTAGCCGGGACAGGGGGCTACGAGCAGTACTTC. It translates to CASSLAGTGGYEQYF.

This clonotype occurred many times. The chain carries TRBV4-1 and TRBJ1-2; D may be TRBD1 (6 bases). This CDR3 is 14 amino acids long. Germline V gives CDR1 MGHRA, CDR2 YSYEKL. The germline V and J ends were trimmed by 0 bases and 5 bases, with 10 bases remaining between them. CDR3 sequence (DNA): TGCGCCAGCAGCCAAGAGTACAGGGATTATGGCTACACCTTC. It is translated as CASSQEYRDYGYTF.

The chain joins TRBV2 to TRBJ1-2, with 9 bases that match TRBD1. Germline V lookup: CDR1 SNHLY, CDR2 FYNNEI. The CDR3 has 13 amino acids. The V segment lost 5 bases and the J segment 13 bases; nucleotides outside the gene matches: 11. The CDR3 DNA is TGTGCCAGCAGTACTACAGGGGGCGCGCGGTCCACCTTC. It codes for CASSTTGGARSTF.

The chain carries TRBV28 and TRBJ1-2; D is uncertain. The germline V gene has CDR1 MDHEN and CDR2 SYDVKM. V was trimmed by 5 bases and J by 0 bases, leaving 7 bases between them. The CDR3 length is 13 residues. CDR3 sequence reads: CASSPIANYGYTF. CDR3 nucleotides: TGTGCCAGCAGTCCAATAGCTAACTATGGCTACACCTTC.

The chain couples TRBV3-1 to TRBJ2-1; D is perhaps TRBD1 (6 bases). This CDR3 is 14 amino acids long. The germline V and J ends were trimmed by 5 bases and 9 bases, with 17 bases remaining between them. Germline V gene sequence: CDR1 LGHDT, CDR2 YNNKEL (reference sequence). DNA for the CDR3: TGTGCCAGCAGCACTTCAGGGGAGTTCCGTGAGCAGTTCTTC. Protein: CASSTSGEFREQFF.

This sequence joins TRBV12-5 and TRBJ2-1, with a possible D match to TRBD2 (6 bases). Per the germline V gene, CDR1 is LGHNT and CDR2 is FRNRAP. The CDR3 runs to 12 residues. The V gene lost 4 bases and the J gene lost 11 bases, with 12 bases spanning the gap. This chain's CDR3 is CASGSPSGQQFF. The CDR3 bases are TGTGCTAGTGGTTCACCCAGCGGGCAGCAGTTCTTC. Looking up the rest from reference TRBV12-5 and TRBJ2-1 gives the full variable domain: DARVTQTPRHKVTEMGQEVTMRCQPILGHNTVFWYRQTMMQGLELLAYFRNRAPLDDSGMPKDRFSAEMPDATLATLKIQPSEPRDSAVYFCASGSPSGQQFFGPGTRLTVL.